The 6 T cell receptor beta chains below all came from one sample that was sequenced in a study of CD8 T cells in ankylosing spondylitis. TCRdb used MiXCR to reprocess the 5' RACE reads, holding one entry per CDR3 protein. Seen here are around 230,000 distinct CDR3 sequences, approximately 7.6% observed once, and the top ten hold approximately 4.8%. Sequencing input: blood, either unsorted or a sorted T cell fraction (not recorded which). These receptors all come from a female donor with ankylosing spondylitis or in good health (not recorded which).

This clonotype showed up many times. A read error may produce the germline difference seen at one junction end. The chain joins TRBV29-1 to TRBJ2-1, with D tentatively TRBD2 (5 bases). Germline CDR1 reads SQVTM; CDR2 reads ANQGSEA. The CDR3 has 12 amino acids. The DNA of the CDR3 is TGCAGCGTTGGCGGAGGCTACGATGAGCAGTTCTTC. Protein: CSVGGGYDEQFF.

In this sample, this clonotype turned up a few times. The rearrangement links TRBV7-9 to TRBJ1-3; no firm D call. The CDR3 runs to 11 residues. CDR1 and CDR2 from the germline V gene are SEHNR and FQNEAQ (reference sequence). V gave up 5 bases and J gave up 4 bases, with 3 bases separating them. This chain's CDR3 is CASSTGNTIYF. In DNA, the CDR3 is TGTGCCAGCAGCACCGGAAACACCATATATTTT.

The J gene is TRBJ1-5, the V gene TRBV6-4; D gene unclear. Trimming cost V 6 bases and J 3 bases, with 12 bases left between them. In germline, CDR1 is MRHNA, CDR2 SNTAGT. This CDR3 contains 14 residues. The CDR3 nucleotides read TGTGCCAGCAGGACCTCGGGTTTCAATCAGCCCCAGCATTTT. Protein sequence: CASRTSGFNQPQHF.

A few counts support this clonotype. One junction end disagrees with the germline gene, perhaps due to a read error. The chain is built from TRBV3-1 and TRBJ2-1; 9 bases map to TRBD2. The CDR3 consists of 16 residues. From germline, CDR1 is LGHDT and CDR2 YNNKEL (reference sequence). This chain's CDR3 is CASRQAISGRLNEQFF. CDR3 nucleotides: TGTGCCAGCAGACAAGCGATTAGCGGGAGATTAAATGAGCAGTTCTTC.

This clonotype was seen repeatedly, ten times or more. This chain connects TRBV4-2 to TRBJ2-5; tentatively, D is TRBD2 (5 bases). Germline values: CDR1 LGHNA, CDR2 YNFKEQ. This CDR3 has 15 residues. V was pared by 0 bases and J by 2 bases, with 10 bases between. DNA of the CDR3: TGTGCCAGCAGCCAAGAAGCGGCCGTACAAGAGACCCAGTACTTC. Amino acid sequence: CASSQEAAVQETQYF.

This clonotype was found a few times. The chain uses TRBV29-1 and TRBJ1-2; 9 positions match TRBD1. This CDR3 is built from 13 residues. Germline CDR1 SQVTM, CDR2 ANQGSEA. V dropped 4 bases and J dropped 8; count of bases not matched to a gene: 8. The CDR3 sequence: CSVGRRTGEGYTF. DNA for the CDR3: TGCAGCGTTGGACGCCGGACAGGGGAGGGCTACACCTTC.